The rows below give T cell receptor beta chains drawn from one sample of a study of graft-versus-host responses after intestinal transplantation. Antigens of these TCRs are unknown. Sequenced by immunoSEQ multiplex PCR; TCRdb stores in-frame clones only, minus some. The table includes some 140,000 clones, around 90% detected once. Material: unstimulated CD4+ T cells sorted from spleen or lymph node cells, obtained before intestinal transplant. The origin of the receptors is a human donor who received an intestinal transplant. Each CDR3 is given with its conserved first and last residue. The D gene is left open where the match is weak. Expanded clones get a size class; other rows say once, few or many, or leave the size out.

TRBJ2-1	NA	NA	TRBV7-2	CASSLGTNEQFF	TGTGCCAGCAGCCTTGGGACCAATGAGCAGTTCTTC
TRBJ2-7	NA	NA	TRBV5-6	CASSFSDYEQYF	TGTGCCAGCAGCTTTAGCGATTACGAGCAGTACTTC
TRBJ2-3	NA	NA	TRBV28	CASSLFGGVTDTQYF	TGTGCCAGCAGTTTATTCGGCGGAGTCACAGATACGCAGTATTTT
TRBJ2-5	once	TRBD2	TRBV5-1	CASSSGLAGVETQYF	TGCGCCAGCAGCTCAGGACTAGCGGGAGTGGAGACCCAGTACTTC
TRBJ2-6	NA	NA	TRBV9	CASSVRDGANVLTF	TGTGCCAGCAGCGTAAGGGATGGGGCCAACGTCCTGACTTTC
TRBJ1-6	NA	NA	TRBV19	CASSVRSSYNSPLHF	TGTGCCAGTAGTGTCCGAAGCTCCTATAATTCACCCCTCCACTTT
TRBJ1-1	NA	NA	TRBV29-1	CSLRATMNTEAFF	TGCAGCCTCCGTGCCACGATGAACACTGAAGCTTTCTTT
TRBJ1-5	NA	NA	TRBV30	CAWSPRRFQPQHF	TGTGCCTGGAGCCCCCGGCGCTTTCAGCCCCAGCATTTT
TRBJ2-2	NA	NA	TRBV28	CASSLGGTILPGELFF	TGTGCCAGCAGTTTGGGGGGGACAATCCTACCCGGGGAGCTGTTTTTT
TRBJ1-2	NA	TRBD1	TRBV30	CAWSVGTDYGYTF	TGTGCCTGGAGTGTAGGGACAGACTATGGCTACACCTTC
TRBJ1-2	few	TRBD1	TRBV28	CASRGTGEGYTF	TGTGCCAGCAGGGGTACAGGGGAGGGCTACACCTTC
TRBJ2-7	NA	TRBD2	TRBV5-1	CASSSGLAGGNYEQYF	TGCGCCAGCAGCTCCGGACTAGCGGGAGGGAACTACGAGCAGTACTTC
TRBJ1-5	NA	TRBD1	TRBV6-5	CASSRTGTGNQPQHF	TGTGCCAGCAGCCGTACCGGGACAGGCAATCAGCCCCAGCATTTT
TRBJ1-1	NA	NA	TRBV7-9	CASSLSGVKTEAFF	TGTGCCAGCAGCTTATCCGGGGTGAAGACTGAAGCTTTCTTT
TRBJ1-5	NA	TRBD1	TRBV28	CASSGTGILQPQHF	TGTGCCAGCAGTGGGACAGGGATACTACAGCCCCAGCATTTT
TRBJ1-3	once	TRBD1	TRBV28	CASSSPYRGSGNTIYF	TGTGCCAGCAGTTCCCCCTACAGGGGCTCTGGAAACACCATATATTTT
TRBJ1-1	NA	TRBD1	TRBV4-2	CASSQPEGRGRGNTEAFF	TGTGCCAGCAGCCAACCCGAAGGGAGGGGGCGCGGGAACACTGAAGCTTTCTTT
TRBJ1-4	NA	NA	TRBV7-2	CASSSPNEKLFF	TGTGCCAGCAGCTCACCTAATGAAAAACTGTTTTTT
TRBJ2-3	once	TRBD1	TRBV18	CASSPGGAELDTQYF	TGTGCCAGCTCCCCAGGGGGCGCAGAATTAGATACGCAGTATTTT
TRBJ2-2	NA	NA	TRBV5-1	CASSLGQNTGELFF	TGCGCCAGCAGCTTGGGACAGAACACCGGGGAGCTGTTTTTT
TRBJ1-6	NA	NA	TRBV19	CASTPGLMNSPLHF	TGTGCCAGTACCCCGGGACTTATGAATTCACCCCTCCACTTT
TRBJ1-1	NA	NA	TRBV7-8	CASSSRGAWTEALF	TGTGCCAGCAGCTCACGGGGGGCGTGGACTGAAGCTCTCTTT
TRBJ1-1	NA	NA	TRBV5-1	CASSFLQGAPEAFF	TGCGCCAGCAGCTTTCTCCAGGGAGCCCCTGAAGCTTTCTTT
TRBJ1-3	NA	NA	TRBV10-3	CAIMNRTVSGNTIYF	TGTGCCATCATGAACAGAACTGTTTCTGGAAACACCATATATTTT
TRBJ1-1	NA	TRBD1	TRBV2	CASRTGTASNTEAFF	TGTGCCAGCAGGACCGGGACAGCAAGTAACACTGAAGCTTTCTTT
TRBJ2-5	NA	NA	TRBV5-1	CASSSPGRETQYF	TGCGCCAGCAGCTCGCCGGGGCGAGAGACCCAGTACTTC
TRBJ2-3	NA	NA	TRBV18	CASSLRELADTQYF	TGTGCCAGCTCACTCCGGGAGCTGGCAGATACGCAGTATTTT
TRBJ2-7	NA	TRBD2	TRBV19	CASSTRRLAGGMEQYF	TGTGCCAGTAGTACCCGAAGACTAGCGGGAGGGATGGAGCAGTACTTC
TRBJ2-7	NA	TRBD2	TRBV10-3	CAISEESGGFYEQYF	TGTGCCATCAGTGAAGAGAGCGGGGGTTTCTACGAGCAGTACTTC